This paragraph reports one T cell receptor beta chain. This receptor's antigen is unknown. There are no base qualities to consult, and no much larger clone falls within one base. Whole blood was collected in K2EDTA tubes by collaborating institutions according to the institutions' own protocols. For TCRbeta analysis, collaborator samples were shipped as frozen whole blood, as isolated PBMCs, or as DNA extracted from either sample type. Spanning cysteine to phenylalanine, the CDR3 consists of 18 amino acids. The only DNA kept is the CDR3, 54 bases in frame from the first base. The germline V gene (reference sequence) sets CDR1 to SGHNT and CDR2 to YYREEE. V has 3 bases trimmed and J has 4 bases trimmed; junction bases matching no gene number 16. The source of the sample is a study of blood T cell repertoires in COVID-19 (dated by TCRdb to the early 2020s). Notes on the research overall: The collaborator samples originated in the United States, Italy and Spain and spanned the acute and convalescent phases of COVID-19. Samples were obtained from the ongoing ImmuneRACE study (first 160 participants) and from over 1,000 subjects provided by 6 global collaborators. Nearly every sample came with metadata listing a de-identified subject ID, COVID-19 status, age in years and sex. HLA class I and class II types, where available, came from metadata supplied by the sample provider rather than from assay-based typing. The repertoires were released in a freely available public database intended as a resource for research on the immune response to SARS-CoV-2. The prospective study material was composed of cDNA or gDNA derived from T cells, B-cell-depleted T cells, or PBMCs. Deeply sampled blood TCRbeta repertoires from subjects exposed to, actively infected with, or recovered from COVID-19 were included in the dataset.

Broad study findings and their caveats: Clinical and demographic metadata were provided uncurated, with the amount varying by source and participant.

The immunoSEQ Assay, a bias-controlled multiplex PCR, was used to amplify TCRbeta CDR3 regions from genomic DNA. Per the source publication's procedure: The number of nucleated cells in each sample was estimated by amplification of reference gene primers within the assay. Sequence reads were collapsed and filtered to measure the absolute abundance of every unique TCRbeta CDR3 rearrangement. For each sample, productive Simpson clonality was calculated as the square root of Simpson's diversity index across productive rearrangements. The immuneACCESS repertoire file appears here via TCRdb, limited to in-frame rearrangements. These files lack a portion of the clones; in checked studies, under half of the deficit traces to unresolved V genes, and the cause of the others is not known. V and J calls and clone size are copied from that table; D and trimming were computed from the DNA. The sample table shows around 23,000 clones, and 86% are seen once. Less than 15% of the sample is held by the ten biggest clonotypes.

Sequencing input: peripheral blood. The chain links TRBV5-4 with TRBJ2-3; 8 junctional bases match TRBD2. This clonotype originated in a woman of 80 years or more with active or convalescent COVID-19. The DNA sequence is given as TGTGCCAGCAGCTCGATTACCCGTAGCGGGGTGGTCGCAGATACGCAGTATTTT. This yields the protein CASSSITRSGVVADTQYF. Reference TRBV5-4 and TRBJ2-3 proteins supply the regions before and after the CDR3; the full variable domain is: ETGVTQSPTHLIKTRGQQVTLRCSSQSGHNTVSWYQQALGQGPQFIFQYYREEENGRGNFPPRFSGLQFPNYSSELNVNALELDDSALYLCASSSITRSGVVADTQYFGPGTRLTVL.